Here is one T cell receptor (beta chain) with its context. The germline gene is not matched at one end of the junction; a read error may be the cause. CDR3 length: 13 amino acids. CDR1 MNHEY and CDR2 SMNVEV come from the germline V gene (reference sequence). The data stem from a study of blood T cells in healthy people across ages. Then a second PCR, running about 6 to 12 cycles, was carried out with a sample-barcoded 5' primer and a J-beta primer mix. TCRdb re-called the 5' RACE reads with MiXCR, one entry per CDR3 protein. The table has some 780,000 distinct CDR3 sequences, roughly 50% seen once. Sequenced material: blood. This chain uses TRBV27 with TRBJ2-4; 7 positions agree with TRBD2. The source is a man aged 40-50 years in good health. The CDR3 sequence is CACSFREANIQYF. CDR3 nucleotides: TGTGCCTGCAGTTTTCGGGAGGCCAACATTCAGTACTTC.